This TCR beta chain is drawn from a study of regulatory T cells in long-lasting Graves disease (TCRdb year 2021). With regard to the full study: Newly diagnosed Graves' disease patients had taken antithyroid drugs for less than 3 months. A total of roughly 35 samples underwent TCR sequencing: approximately 13 from persistent and about 20 from newly diagnosed Graves' disease patients. The study was registered as a clinical trial and conducted in China. Persistent Graves' disease patients were compared with newly diagnosed Graves' disease patients by peripheral blood TCR sequencing and RNA sequencing. Results the study describes overall, beyond this receptor: The small sample size was acknowledged by the authors as a limitation that may reduce accuracy. Lower TCR Shannon entropy and fewer highly expanded clones were observed in persistent Graves' disease patients than in newly diagnosed patients, which suggested clonal expansion. More public clonotypes were shared among persistent patients (under 3,000) than among newly diagnosed patients (roughly 1,000). The study examined only peripheral blood because the primary lesion, thyroid tissue, could not be accessed. TRBV28, TRBJ1-2 and TRBJ2-5 were preferentially used in persistent disease, while TRBV20-1 and TRBJ2-1 were favored in newly diagnosed disease. Only the TCR beta chain was sequenced and analyzed.

The protocol used for the library was multiplex PCR. Instrument on record: Illumina HiSeq 4000. TCR beta libraries were built with iRepertoire HTBI primers and Arm-PCR amplification of CDR3 regions. Before sequencing, the PCR products underwent gel purification. The paper's processing steps were these. Gene usage analysis of CDR3 amino acid clonotypes relied on the approximately 60 TRBV and around 14 TRBJ segments identified across samples. COPE and FqMerger were used to merge the filtered high-quality paired reads into contigs. Contigs were aligned with BLAST to IMGT TRBV, TRBD and TRBJ reference genes, and CDR3 was defined per IMGT. Clonotypes above 0.1% frequency were classified as highly expanded clones. Shannon entropy was used to measure repertoire diversity, and the Gini coefficient was used to measure V-J evenness. Public clonotypes were defined as clonotypes shared by more than one individual. TCRdb trimmed the raw reads at Q25, called clones with MiXCR and kept productive beta chains. CDR3 protein duplicates are merged, each entry listing the most common genes and DNA. TCRdb assigned the V and J calls; the authors' analysis was not used. The sample has roughly 500,000 distinct CDR3 sequences on record, about 14% of them singletons. The top ten constitute about 10% of the sample.

This clonotype appeared many times. Its antigen remains unidentified. No quality values exist for individual bases; no much larger clone is one base distant. The time point label, as the study defines it: newly diagnosed GD, antithyroid drugs for less than 3 months. For both TCR sequencing and RNA sequencing, RNA was extracted from PBMCs using TRIzol. The diagnosis of Graves' disease followed American Thyroid Association guidelines. Patients were recruited from an endocrinology department in Xi'an, China. Each patient gave around 9 milliliters of peripheral blood, collected in an EDTA anticoagulant tube. Ficoll Paque Plus density gradient separation was used to isolate PBMCs, and no further T cell sorting was done. An Agilent 2100 Bioanalyzer and agarose gel were used to check RNA quality, while a NanoDrop 2000 measured RNA concentration. CDR1 and CDR2, looked up from the germline V gene, are SGHRS and YFSETQ. From the cysteine through the phenylalanine, the CDR3 covers 15 amino acids. The only DNA kept is the CDR3, 45 bases in frame from the first base. For this chain, trimming is 4 bases at the V end and 8 bases at the J end, and the number of junction bases without a gene match is 11.

These sequences were also reported in another study, on T cells in Graves' hyperthyroidism and ophthalmopathy. According to the second study: Stable Graves' hyperthyroidism was defined as no progression to ophthalmopathy during 18 months of follow-up. The hyperthyroidism patients were between 18 and 65 years old and newly diagnosed, with a disease duration of less than 2 months. Patients with uncontrolled infections, other autoimmune diseases, pregnancy or lactation were excluded. Diagnoses relied on clinical symptoms, serum thyroxine and TRAb, thyroid ultrasound and orbital computed tomography. For the first round of RT-PCR on the TCR CDR3, the HTBI primer set was used together with the Qiagen OneStep RT-PCR kit. Most expanded thyroid clonotypes (frequency above 0.001) were also found in blood, which suggests that blood repertoires may mirror thyroid immune responses. A 13 V-J signature model separated ophthalmopathy from stable hyperthyroidism, with around 91% sensitivity and roughly 82% specificity in cross-validation and 80%/75% in testing. In validation, the model predicted progression to ophthalmopathy with around 71% sensitivity and around 72% specificity, a median of 6.5 months before onset. To identify TCR V-J signatures that set the groups apart, the researchers used a discovery cohort of 100 patients, made up of 40 to 45 with Graves' ophthalmopathy and around 58 with stable Graves' hyperthyroidism. Prospective prediction of ophthalmopathy was tested in an independent validation cohort consisting of about 20 hyperthyroidism patients and 17 patients who later progressed to ophthalmopathy. The approximately 90 discovery patients were divided at random into training and test sets in a 7:3 ratio. Thyroid tissue and blood T-cell repertoires from six Graves' hyperthyroidism patients were also compared in the study. After sampling, hyperthyroidism patients received methimazole starting at 30 mg daily, and ophthalmopathy patients received high-dose intravenous methylprednisolone. Libraries were constructed in a second round of multiplex PCR, after which size selection and purification were performed. Sequencing of the libraries was done on an Illumina HiSeq2000 using paired-end 100 bp reads. SOAPnuke was used to process the raw data, removing reads that contained adapters or uncalled bases, had a mean Phred below 15, or lacked an exact match to the constant primer or identifier. COPE v1.2.5 was used to merge the high-quality paired reads, and each unique nucleotide sequence was defined as a clonotype. MiTCR v1.1 was used to align the clonotypes against IMGT TRBV, TRBD and TRBJ reference segments. Analysis was restricted to V-J combinations with a frequency above 0.0001, which covered 99.2% of repertoires. A TCS score was defined as the ratio of F50 (clonal expansion) to E x V (chaos), with BLOSUM62-based TCRdist applied between CDR3 peptides within each V-J. Welch's t-statistics and random forest reduced roughly 500 V-J features to roughly 13, which were used in a naive Bayes classifier (R e1071). Sample size was not statistically predetermined, and investigators were not blinded to group allocation. The paper reports TCR Vbeta CDR3 sequencing of about 140 peripheral blood samples: 40 to 45 ophthalmopathy, around 80 hyperthyroidism and approximately 17 progressor patients.

The clonotype was recovered from a man in his thirties or forties with Graves disease. Donor details come from another sample of the same person, matched by shared clones. The rearrangement combines TRBV5-1 with TRBJ2-1, with 8 bases aligning to TRBD2. The sample consisted of peripheral blood mononuclear cells (PBMCs), taken at new diagnosis, from a patient treated with antithyroid drugs. The CDR3 region has the sequence CASSEGSSGLYEQFF. Read as DNA, the sequence is TGCGCCAGCAGCGAAGGGTCTAGCGGGCTGTATGAGCAGTTCTTC. The full variable domain, with segments outside the CDR3 supplied by the reference TRBV5-1 and TRBJ2-1 proteins, appears as KAGVTQTPRYLIKTRGQQVTLSCSPISGHRSVSWYQQTPGQGLQFLFEYFSETQRNKGNFPGRFSGRQFSNSRSEMNVSTLELGDSALYLCASSEGSSGLYEQFFGPGTRLTVL.